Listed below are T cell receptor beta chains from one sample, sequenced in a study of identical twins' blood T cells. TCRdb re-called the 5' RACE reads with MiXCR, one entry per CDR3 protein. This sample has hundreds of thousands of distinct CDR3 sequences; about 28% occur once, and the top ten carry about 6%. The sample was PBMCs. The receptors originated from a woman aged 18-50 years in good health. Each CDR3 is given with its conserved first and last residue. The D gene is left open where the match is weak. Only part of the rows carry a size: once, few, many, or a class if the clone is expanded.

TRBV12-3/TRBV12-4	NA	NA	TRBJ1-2	CASSQTRYGYTF	TGTGCCAGCAGTCAGACTCGCTATGGCTACACCTTC
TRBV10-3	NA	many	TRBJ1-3	CAISEQSHSGNTIYF	TGTGCCATCAGTGAGCAGTCACACTCTGGAAACACCATATATTTT
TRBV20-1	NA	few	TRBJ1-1	CSASDNRAQAFF	TGCAGTGCTAGTGACAATCGGGCGCAAGCTTTCTTT
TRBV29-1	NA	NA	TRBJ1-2	CSVEGEAGRDYGYTF	TGCAGCGTTGAAGGGGAGGCGGGCAGGGACTATGGCTACACCTTC
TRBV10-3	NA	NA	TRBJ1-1	CAISDLERENTEAFF	TGTGCCATTAGTGACTTGGAGCGCGAGAACACTGAAGCTTTCTTT
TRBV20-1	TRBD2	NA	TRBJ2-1	CSARGVAGRGAKNEQFF	TGCAGTGCTAGAGGCGTGGCGGGGCGGGGGGCCAAGAATGAGCAGTTCTTC
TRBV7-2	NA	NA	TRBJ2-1	CASSLGLRVYNEQFF	TGTGCCAGCAGCTTAGGATTGAGAGTCTACAATGAGCAGTTCTTC
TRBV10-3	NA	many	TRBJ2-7	CAILRDSLSYEQYF	TGTGCCATCCTTCGAGACTCTCTCTCCTACGAGCAGTACTTC
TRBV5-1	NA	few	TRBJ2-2	CASSLHYLNTGELFF	TGCGCCAGCAGCTTGCACTACCTGAACACCGGGGAGCTGTTTTTT
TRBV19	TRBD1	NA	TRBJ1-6	CASSSDRANSPLHF	TGTGCCAGTAGTAGCGACAGGGCGAATTCACCCCTCCACTTT
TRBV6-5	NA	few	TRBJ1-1	CASSYGLGSSTEAFF	TGTGCCAGCAGTTACGGGCTTGGCAGCAGCACTGAAGCTTTCTTT
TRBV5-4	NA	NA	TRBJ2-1	CASSYLAGGGEQFF	TGTGCCAGCAGCTACCTAGCCGGGGGAGGTGAGCAGTTCTTC
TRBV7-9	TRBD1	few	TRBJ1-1	CASTRTGGVSTEAFF	TGTGCCAGCACTCGGACAGGGGGGGTGAGCACTGAAGCTTTCTTT
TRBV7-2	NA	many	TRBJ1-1	CASSLEPPEAFF	TGTGCCAGCAGCTTAGAACCCCCTGAAGCTTTCTTT
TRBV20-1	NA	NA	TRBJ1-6	CSASTGHSPLHF	TGCAGTGCTAGCACAGGGCATTCACCCCTCCACTTT
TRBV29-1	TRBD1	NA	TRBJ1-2	CSARTGHLPYGYTF	TGCAGCGCCCGGACAGGACATCTGCCCTATGGCTACACCTTC
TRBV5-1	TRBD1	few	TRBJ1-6	CASSPGQIYSPLHF	TGCGCCAGCAGCCCGGGACAGATATATTCACCCCTCCACTTT
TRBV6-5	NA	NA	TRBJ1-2	CASNLMGRVVGYTF	TGTGCCAGCAATCTGATGGGGCGCGTCGTTGGCTACACCTTC
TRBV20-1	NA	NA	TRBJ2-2	CSAQISGTGELFF	TGCAGTGCGCAAATTTCTGGGACCGGGGAGCTGTTTTTT
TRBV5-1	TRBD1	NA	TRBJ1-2	CASSSGTGIGYTF	TGCGCCAGCAGCTCCGGGACAGGGATTGGCTACACCTTC
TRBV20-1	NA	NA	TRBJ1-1	CSVRPFSNTEAFF	TGCAGTGTCAGACCCTTTTCGAACACTGAAGCTTTCTTT
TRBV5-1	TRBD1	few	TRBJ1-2	CASSLLMPTGSGYGYTF	TGCGCCAGCAGCTTATTGATGCCGACAGGGTCCGGCTATGGCTACACCTTC
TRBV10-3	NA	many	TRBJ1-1	CAISESSDRAEAFF	TGTGCCATCAGTGAGTCGAGCGACAGAGCCGAAGCTTTCTTT